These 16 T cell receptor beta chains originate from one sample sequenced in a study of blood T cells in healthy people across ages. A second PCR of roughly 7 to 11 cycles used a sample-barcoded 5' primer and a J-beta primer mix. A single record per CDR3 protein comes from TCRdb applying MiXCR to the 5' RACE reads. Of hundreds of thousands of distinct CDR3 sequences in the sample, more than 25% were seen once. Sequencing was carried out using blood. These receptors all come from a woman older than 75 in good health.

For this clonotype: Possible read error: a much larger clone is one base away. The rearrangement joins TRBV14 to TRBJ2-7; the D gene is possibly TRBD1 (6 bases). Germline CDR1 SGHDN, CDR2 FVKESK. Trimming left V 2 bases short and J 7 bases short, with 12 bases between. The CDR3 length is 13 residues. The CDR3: CASSQQIGTEQYF. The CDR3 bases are TGTGCCAGCAGCCAACAGATCGGGACAGAGCAGTACTTC. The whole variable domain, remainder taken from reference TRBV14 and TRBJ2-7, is EAGVTQFPSHSVIEKGQTVTLRCDPISGHDNLYWYRRVMGKEIKFLLHFVKESKQDESGMPNNRFLAERTGGTYSTLKVQPAELEDSGVYFCASSQQIGTEQYFGPGTRLTVT.

The CDR3 DNA follows: TGTGCCAGCAGTGAAGTTGGGGGAAACAGCAATCAGCCCCAGCATTTT. Its protein is CASSEVGGNSNQPQHF. This rearrangement joins TRBV6-1 to TRBJ1-5; possibly TRBD1 for D (5 bases). This CDR3 has 16 residues. Germline loops: CDR1 MNHNS, CDR2 SASEGT. The V end was cut by 1 base, the J end by 1 base, with 11 bases between.

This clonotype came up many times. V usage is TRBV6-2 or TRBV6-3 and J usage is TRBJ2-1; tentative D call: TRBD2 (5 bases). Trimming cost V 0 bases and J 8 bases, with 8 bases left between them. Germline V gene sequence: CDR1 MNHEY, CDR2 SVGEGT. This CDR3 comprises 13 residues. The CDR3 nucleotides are TGTGCCAGCAGTTACTCGGGGAGTCATGAGCAGTTCTTC. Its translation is CASSYSGSHEQFF.

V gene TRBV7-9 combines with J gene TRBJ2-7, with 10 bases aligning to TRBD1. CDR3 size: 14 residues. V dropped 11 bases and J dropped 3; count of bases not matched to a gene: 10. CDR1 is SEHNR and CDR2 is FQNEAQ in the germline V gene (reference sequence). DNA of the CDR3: TGTGCCTCCGAAGGGACAGGGGCGAGCTACGAGCAGTACTTC. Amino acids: CASEGTGASYEQYF.

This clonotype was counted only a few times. The CDR3 DNA follows: TGTGCCAGCAGCCTTCAGCGGGGGAGGTCACCCCTCCACTTT. It translates to CASSLQRGRSPLHF. This chain connects TRBV14 to TRBJ1-6, with D maybe TRBD1 (5 bases). V lost 4 bases and J lost 10, with 14 bases in between. Per the germline V gene, CDR1 is SGHDN and CDR2 is FVKESK. There are 14 residues in the CDR3.

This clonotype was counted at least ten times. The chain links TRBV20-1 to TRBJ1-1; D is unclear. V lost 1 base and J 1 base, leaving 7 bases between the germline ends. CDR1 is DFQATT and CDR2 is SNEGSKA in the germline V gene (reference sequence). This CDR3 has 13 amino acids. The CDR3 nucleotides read TGCAGTGCTAGAGGCGGCGGGAACACTGAAGCTTTCTTT. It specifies CSARGGGNTEAFF.

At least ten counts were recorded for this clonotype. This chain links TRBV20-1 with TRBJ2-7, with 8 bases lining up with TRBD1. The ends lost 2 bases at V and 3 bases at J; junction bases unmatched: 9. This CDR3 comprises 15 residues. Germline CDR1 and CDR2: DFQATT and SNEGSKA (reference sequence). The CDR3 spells CSARPTGGSVYEQYF. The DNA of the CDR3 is TGCAGTGCTAGACCAACAGGGGGTTCGGTCTACGAGCAGTACTTC.

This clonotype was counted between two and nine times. The CDR3 spells CSAWDRPNTEAFF. CDR3 nucleotides: TGCAGTGCTTGGGACAGACCTAACACTGAAGCTTTCTTT. This chain connects TRBV20-1 to TRBJ1-1, with 7 bases fitting TRBD1. This CDR3 region has 13 residues. After removal of 5 bases from V and 2 bases from J, the junction contained 5 bases not matched to a gene. CDR1 DFQATT and CDR2 SNEGSKA come from the germline V gene (reference sequence).

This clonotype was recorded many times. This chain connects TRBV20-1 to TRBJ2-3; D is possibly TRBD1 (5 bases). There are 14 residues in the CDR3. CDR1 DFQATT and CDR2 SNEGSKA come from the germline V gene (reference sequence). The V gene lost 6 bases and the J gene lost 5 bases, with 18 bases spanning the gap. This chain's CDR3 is CSAPGARTQDTQYF. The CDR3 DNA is TGCAGTGCCCCGGGCGCAAGGACACAAGATACGCAGTATTTT.

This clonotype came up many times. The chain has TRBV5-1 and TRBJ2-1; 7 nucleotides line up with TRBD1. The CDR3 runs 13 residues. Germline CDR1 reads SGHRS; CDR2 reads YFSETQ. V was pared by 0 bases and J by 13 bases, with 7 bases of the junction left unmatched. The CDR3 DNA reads TGCGCCAGCAGCTTGGCCGGGACAGACAACCAGTTCTTC. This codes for CASSLAGTDNQFF.

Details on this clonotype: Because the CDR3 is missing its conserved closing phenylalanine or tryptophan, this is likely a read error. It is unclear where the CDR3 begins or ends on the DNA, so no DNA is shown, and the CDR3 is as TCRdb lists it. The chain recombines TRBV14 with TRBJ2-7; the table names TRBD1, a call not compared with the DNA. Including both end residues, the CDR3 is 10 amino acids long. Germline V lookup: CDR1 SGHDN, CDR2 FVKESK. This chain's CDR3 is CASSQGRWYC.

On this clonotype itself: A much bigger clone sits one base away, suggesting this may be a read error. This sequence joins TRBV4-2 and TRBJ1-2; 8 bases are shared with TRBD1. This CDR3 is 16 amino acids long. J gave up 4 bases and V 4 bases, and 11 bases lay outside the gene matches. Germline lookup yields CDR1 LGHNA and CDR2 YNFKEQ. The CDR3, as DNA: TGTGCCAGCAGCCCGCGGGACAGGTCGACCTGCTATGGCTACACCTTC. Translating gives CASSPRDRSTCYGYTF.

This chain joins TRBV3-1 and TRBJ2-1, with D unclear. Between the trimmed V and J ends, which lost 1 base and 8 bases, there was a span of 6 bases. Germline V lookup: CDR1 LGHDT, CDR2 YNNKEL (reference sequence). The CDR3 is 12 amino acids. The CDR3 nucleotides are TGTGCCAGCAGCCAAGGCCCCCATGAGCAGTTCTTC. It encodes CASSQGPHEQFF.

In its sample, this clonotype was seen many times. For the CDR3, the DNA is TGTGCCAGCAGTCCACAGGGGGCCGGCGCCTACGAGCAGTACTTC. This gives the protein CASSPQGAGAYEQYF. The chain uses TRBV6-2 or TRBV6-3 and TRBJ2-7; TRBD1 agrees at 9 bases. In germline, CDR1 is MNHEY, CDR2 SVGEGT. Trimming took 5 bases from V and 2 from J; bases not matched to a gene: 7. This CDR3 contains 15 residues.

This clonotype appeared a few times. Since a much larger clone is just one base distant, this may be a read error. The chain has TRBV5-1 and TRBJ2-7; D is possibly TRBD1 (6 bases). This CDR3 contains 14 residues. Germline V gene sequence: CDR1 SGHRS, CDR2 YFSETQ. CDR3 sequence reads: CVSSLQGMGTEQYF. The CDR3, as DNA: TGCGTCAGCAGCTTGCAGGGGATGGGGACCGAGCAGTACTTC.

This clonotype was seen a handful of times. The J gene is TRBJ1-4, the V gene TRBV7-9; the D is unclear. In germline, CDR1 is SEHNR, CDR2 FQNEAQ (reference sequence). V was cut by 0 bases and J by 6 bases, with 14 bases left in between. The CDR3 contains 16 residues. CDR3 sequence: CASSLARLKGDEKLFF. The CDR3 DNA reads TGTGCCAGCAGCTTAGCCCGTCTGAAAGGCGATGAAAAACTGTTTTTT.